Reported below is one T cell receptor (beta chain). Its cognate antigen is unknown. The sample belongs to a study of T-cell reconstitution after alpha-beta-depleted transplantation in children. Study results and limitations: Reports say that about two months after transplant, the alpha-beta T cells came out of several hundred graft clones that had expanded. Day-60 TCRbeta diversity that was high in some patients was derived from surviving recipient T cells and thymic progenitors. Hyperexpanded clones declined; after one year, newly produced T cells mostly supplied diversity.

Germline values: CDR1 MNHEY, CDR2 SMNVEV (reference sequence). The ends were cut back, 3 bases at V and 0 bases at J, with 13 bases in the middle. The CDR3 consists of 16 residues. Preparation of the TCRbeta library involved a method that used unique molecular identifiers. TCRdb fed the PCR reads into MiXCR, producing one record per CDR3 protein. The sample records 250,000 to 400,000 distinct CDR3 sequences, roughly 21% being singletons. This specimen was PBMCs, mostly from graft donor cells, taken 180 days after TCRalphabeta/CD19-depleted stem cell transplant. This sequence was found in a male patient aged 5 to 17 who had a stem cell transplant for acute lymphoblastic leukemia, so the T cells may come from the graft donor. The chain joins TRBV27 to TRBJ2-3, with D unresolved. This CDR3 is CASSFASFRSTDTQYF. The CDR3 DNA reads TGTGCCAGCAGTTTTGCGAGCTTCAGGAGCACAGATACGCAGTATTTT.